These 19 T cell receptor beta chains were all obtained from the same sample, sequenced in a study of cytomegalovirus exposure and HLA in healthy donors. PCR was performed using 60 Vbeta and 13 Jbeta primers. TCRdb's table, derived via immunoSEQ multiplex PCR, lists solely in-frame clones and lacks some. Among 150,000 to 200,000 clones, 55% to 70% were seen once, and the ten largest hold 2.5% to 3%. The sequencing input was PBMCs. The receptors here all came from a woman aged 40-49 years in good health and CMV-seropositive.

Only a few counts were recorded for this clone. The chain uses TRBV6-1 and TRBJ1-5; 7 nucleotides agree with TRBD1. CDR1 is MNHNS and CDR2 is SASEGT in the germline V gene. The CDR3 has 16 residues. V lost 1 base and J lost 5; bases outside the gene matches: 8. The CDR3 region has the DNA TGTGCCAGCAGTGAAGTCCGGAGGGGGCCCTATCAGCCCCAGCATTTT. As protein: CASSEVRRGPYQPQHF.

The V gene is TRBV29-1, the J gene TRBJ2-1, with D possibly matching TRBD2 (5 bases). CDR1 SQVTM and CDR2 ANQGSEA come from the germline V gene. The CDR3 has 13 residues. V gave up 4 bases and J gave up 4 bases, with 11 bases separating them. CDR3 DNA sequence: TGCAGCGTTGTGGGTGGGAGTTACAATGAGCAGTTCTTC. It encodes CSVVGGSYNEQFF.

The V call is TRBV9, the J call TRBJ2-3, with a weak D call TRBD1 (5 bases). Deletions cut 3 bases from V and 1 base from J, with 15 bases between. CDR3 length equals 16 residues. The germline gives CDR1 SGDLS, CDR2 YYNGEE. This CDR3 reads CASSDGRTTRTDTQYF. CDR3 nucleotides: TGTGCCAGCAGCGACGGAAGGACAACACGCACAGATACGCAGTATTTT.

The chain combines TRBV6-1 with TRBJ2-3, with D perhaps matching TRBD1 (5 bases). Germline V lookup: CDR1 MNHNS, CDR2 SASEGT. The V end was cut by 2 bases, the J end by 0 bases, with 9 bases between. The CDR3 contains 15 residues. CDR3 nucleotides: TGTGCCAGCAGTGAAAGCAGGGCTAGCACAGATACGCAGTATTTT. Its protein product is CASSESRASTDTQYF.

The chain recombines TRBV9 with TRBJ1-5, with 8 bases that match TRBD1. Trimming took 0 bases from V and 6 from J; bases not matched to a gene: 2. CDR1 SGDLS and CDR2 YYNGEE come from the germline V gene. CDR3 length: 14 residues. The CDR3 coding sequence is TGTGCCAGCAGCGTAGATCAGGGGGCTCAGCCCCAGCATTTT. Translation gives CASSVDQGAQPQHF. Based on the CDR3 plus reference TRBV9 and TRBJ1-5, the full variable domain is DSGVTQTPKHLITATGQRVTLRCSPRSGDLSVYWYQQSLDQGLQFLIQYYNGEERAKGNILERFSAQQFPDLHSELNLSSLELGDSALYFCASSVDQGAQPQHFGDGTRLSIL.

V usage is TRBV6-4 and J usage is TRBJ2-1; 9 bases are a match to TRBD1. Germline V gives CDR1 MRHNA, CDR2 SNTAGT. V lost 7 bases, J lost 4 bases, and 8 bases stayed unmatched. The CDR3 extends over 15 amino acids. The CDR3 spells CASKLTGGAYNEQFF. The DNA of the CDR3 is TGTGCCAGCAAACTGACAGGGGGGGCGTACAATGAGCAGTTCTTC.

CDR3 in amino acids: CASSYDRSSLEEFF. In DNA form, the CDR3 reads TGTGCCAGCAGTTACGACAGGTCATCTCTCGAGGAGTTCTTC. This chain links TRBV6-5 with TRBJ2-1; D possibly corresponds to TRBD1 (6 bases). V shed 2 bases and J shed 14 bases, with 19 bases lying between them. In germline, CDR1 is MNHEY, CDR2 SVGAGI. CDR3 length: 14 amino acids.

Notes on this clone: At one of its ends the junction is not consistent with the germline gene, which may arise from a read error. This chain uses TRBV7-2 with TRBJ1-5; D call uncertain. CDR3 length equals 13 residues. Germline CDR1 reads SGHTA; CDR2 reads FQGNSA. DNA of the CDR3: TGTGCCAGCAGCCGCCAGGAGGATCAGCCCCAGAATTTT. This gives the protein CASSRQEDQPQNF.

As for this clone: A junction boundary mismatches the germline segment, possibly from a read error. This chain's CDR3 is CASRGGPNSNQPQNF. The CDR3 DNA is TGTGCCAGCAGAGGAGGGCCCAATAGCAATCAGCCCCAGAATTTT. The V call is TRBV2, the J call TRBJ1-5; unclear D gene. CDR1 and CDR2 (germline): SNHLY, FYNNEI. This CDR3 has 15 residues.

This clone was seen only a few times. The J gene is TRBJ1-1, the V gene TRBV19; tentatively, D is TRBD1 (5 bases). Germline lookup yields CDR1 LNHDA and CDR2 SQIVND (reference sequence). This CDR3 comprises 13 residues. V shed 5 bases and J shed 4 bases, with 11 bases lying between them. The CDR3 is CASSGKGLTEAFF. The CDR3 region has the DNA TGTGCCAGTAGTGGAAAGGGGCTCACTGAAGCTTTCTTT.

This clone was recorded a few times. The rearrangement links TRBV10-1 to TRBJ2-7; the D is unclear. This CDR3 is 13 amino acids long. Per germline, CDR1 WNHNN and CDR2 SYGVQD (reference sequence). Deletions cut 4 bases from V and 0 bases from J, with 7 bases between. The CDR3 reads CASSAQYSYEQYF. The CDR3 DNA follows: TGCGCCAGCAGTGCCCAGTACTCCTACGAGCAGTACTTC.

J is TRBJ1-5 and V is TRBV6-6; D might be TRBD1 (6 bases). The CDR3 runs to 14 residues. Germline V gives CDR1 MNHNY, CDR2 SVGAGI (reference sequence). V lost 2 bases to trimming and J lost 3 bases, with 8 bases between them. For the CDR3, the DNA is TGTGCCAGCAGTTACGGACAGCTCAATCAGCCCCAGCATTTT. As protein: CASSYGQLNQPQHF.

The gene calls are TRBV4-3 and TRBJ2-3, with D possibly matching TRBD1 (5 bases). Germline V CDR1 and CDR2: LGHNA, YSLEER. The CDR3 has 18 residues. V was clipped by 4 bases and J by 5 bases, with 25 bases between them. The CDR3 coding sequence is TGCGCCAGCAGCCCGCGGAGAATGGACATCCGGTACGGAGATACGCAGTATTTT. It specifies CASSPRRMDIRYGDTQYF.

The gene calls are TRBV7-2 and TRBJ1-1; TRBD1 agrees at 10 bases. CDR1 is SGHTA and CDR2 is FQGNSA in the germline V gene. The CDR3 extends over 16 amino acids. V was clipped by 2 bases and J by 6 bases; unmatched bases: 9. As DNA, the CDR3 is TGTGCCAGCAGCTTAAGACAGGGGGCGAATGGGGCTGAAGCTTTCTTT. Its protein product is CASSLRQGANGAEAFF.

This clone was counted once. The chain uses TRBV5-1 and TRBJ2-7; 9 positions agree with TRBD1. The germline V gene encodes CDR1 SGHRS and CDR2 YFSETQ. The CDR3 sequence is 14 residues long. V was pared by 5 bases and J by 3 bases, with 6 bases of the junction left unmatched. The CDR3 DNA reads as TGCGCCAGCAGTCCGCCGGGACAGGGCTACGAGCAGTACTTC. This sequence encodes CASSPPGQGYEQYF.

The V gene is TRBV27, the J gene TRBJ2-3; no clear D gene. The V and J ends lost 6 bases and 0 bases respectively, with 10 bases between them. The CDR3 consists of 14 residues. CDR1 MNHEY and CDR2 SMNVEV come from the germline V gene (reference sequence). DNA for the CDR3: TGTGCCAGCAGCTTCAGTCCTAGCACAGATACGCAGTATTTT. It specifies CASSFSPSTDTQYF.

The count of this clone is one. The chain employs TRBV4-3 and TRBJ1-2, with D possibly TRBD1 on 6 matching bases. The CDR3 is 13 amino acids. Germline V gene data show CDR1 as LGHNA and CDR2 as YSLEER. With 4 bases removed from V and 2 bases from J, the gap between germline ends came to 8 bases. CDR3 protein: CASSLQGNYGYTF. The CDR3 DNA reads as TGCGCCAGCAGCCTCCAGGGGAACTATGGCTACACCTTC.

This chain joins TRBV9 and TRBJ2-7; 11 nucleotides line up with TRBD2. Trimming cost V 3 bases and J 3 bases; bases outside gene matches: 8. This CDR3 is 16 amino acids long. Germline V CDR1 and CDR2: SGDLS, YYNGEE. CDR3 sequence: CASSADGTSGRYEQYF. The CDR3 nucleotides are TGTGCCAGCAGCGCCGACGGGACTAGCGGCCGCTACGAGCAGTACTTC.

CDR3 in amino acids: CASSTGTHIRPQHF. In DNA, the CDR3 is TGTGCCAGCAGTACCGGGACTCACATCAGGCCCCAGCATTTT. The chain is built from TRBV28 and TRBJ1-5; D is possibly TRBD1 (5 bases). The CDR3 covers 14 residues. CDR1 MDHEN and CDR2 SYDVKM come from the germline V gene. Trimming removed 5 bases from V and 9 bases from J, with 17 bases in between. The whole variable domain, remainder taken from reference TRBV28 and TRBJ1-5, is DVKVTQSSRYLVKRTGEKVFLECVQDMDHENMFWYRQDPGLGLRLIYFSYDVKMKEKGDIPEGYSVSREKKERFSLILESASTNQTSMYLCASSTGTHIRPQHFGDGTRLSIL.